This T cell receptor (beta chain) was sequenced in a study of cytomegalovirus exposure and HLA in healthy donors. General observations from the study: As a later analysis revealed, most CMV-associated TCR beta chains appeared HLA-restricted.

Germline V CDR1 and CDR2: LGHNA, YNFKEQ. This CDR3 region has 15 residues. Losses at the gene ends were 1 base for V and 4 bases for J; bases not matched to a gene: 6. Use of 60 Vbeta and 13 Jbeta primers characterized the PCR. The assay was immunoSEQ multiplex PCR, and TCRdb's table has in-frame clones only and misses some. The repertoire consists of around 200,000 clones, with roughly 79% occurring once and the leading ten covering 1.5% to 2%. Points on this clone: As yet, its antigen is unknown.

The sequence came from a man aged 25-45 years in good health and CMV-seronegative. This rearrangement joins TRBV4-2 to TRBJ1-2, with TRBD1 identical over 7 bases. Sequencing was done on a sample of PBMCs. CDR3 sequence (DNA): TGTGCCAGCAGCCAAGGACAGGGTAACAGCTATGGCTACACCTTC. Translated: CASSQGQGNSYGYTF.